A single sample is the source of the 9 T cell receptor beta chains below, sequenced in a study of CD8 T cells in Susac syndrome (dated by TCRdb to the late 2010s). Library prep was done by the immunoSEQ multiplex PCR assay. RNA was extracted with the RNeasy kit and roughly 0.45 to 1 ug was reverse transcribed using random hexamers. TCRdb reprocessed the public reads (quality trimming at Q25 with fastp, clone calling with MiXCR) and kept in-frame beta chains. Records with the same CDR3 protein are collapsed into one entry carrying the most frequent genes and DNA. Across this sample there are fewer than 150,000 distinct CDR3 sequences, with 94% seen only once. The leading ten clones occupy 0.25% to 0.3% of the sample. The sequencing sample was made of CD8+ T cells from PBMCs. The source is a human donor in good health.

The chain combines TRBV20-1 with TRBJ2-5; perhaps TRBD2 as D (6 bases). Per germline, CDR1 DFQATT and CDR2 SNEGSKA (reference sequence). This CDR3 is built from 14 residues. Trimming removed 0 bases at V and 6 bases at J, with 14 bases between. CDR3 sequence (DNA): TGCAGTGCTAGAGATCGGGACGCGGGACAGACCCAGTACTTC. This encodes CSARDRDAGQTQYF.

V usage is TRBV20-1 and J usage is TRBJ2-1, with 8 nucleotides matching TRBD1. V gave up 7 bases and J gave up 9 bases; unmatched junction bases: 11. This CDR3 has 13 residues. CDR1 DFQATT and CDR2 SNEGSKA come from the germline V gene (reference sequence). The CDR3 region is CSDSATGVAEQFF. The DNA of the CDR3 is TGCAGTGACTCAGCGACAGGGGTGGCTGAGCAGTTCTTC.

V usage is TRBV7-9 and J usage is TRBJ2-7; no clear D gene. This CDR3 is 11 amino acids long. V shed 10 bases and J shed 0 bases, with 7 bases lying between them. From germline, CDR1 is SEHNR and CDR2 FQNEAQ (reference sequence). CDR3 in amino acids: CATLSSYEQYF. The CDR3 DNA is TGTGCCACCCTCAGCTCCTACGAGCAGTACTTC.

V gene TRBV24-1 combines with J gene TRBJ1-5; no firm D call. Germline-derived CDR1 and CDR2 are KGHDR and SFDVKD. Trimming pared 4 bases from V and 7 bases from J, leaving 13 bases between. This CDR3 has 14 residues. The CDR3 region has the DNA TGTGCCACCAGTGAGCAGTGGGGTAACCAGCCCCAGCATTTT. Translating gives CATSEQWGNQPQHF.

The rearrangement joins TRBV28 to TRBJ2-2, with 7 bases matching TRBD2. The CDR3 has 14 amino acids. In germline, CDR1 is MDHEN, CDR2 SYDVKM. Trimming took 5 bases from V and 5 from J; bases not matched to a gene: 5. Written as DNA, the CDR3 is TGTGCCAGCAGTCCCCGGGGGGATACCGGGGAGCTGTTTTTT. Its protein is CASSPRGDTGELFF.

This chain joins TRBV2 and TRBJ2-3; no definite D call. The CDR3 sequence is 13 residues long. The germline gives CDR1 SNHLY, CDR2 FYNNEI. With 3 bases removed from V and 5 bases from J, the gap between germline ends came to 9 bases. CDR3 sequence: CASSDWGRDTQYF. The CDR3 DNA follows: TGTGCCAGCAGTGATTGGGGAAGAGATACGCAGTATTTT.

The CDR3 coding sequence is TGTGCCAGCAGCGAGGGACTAGCGGGAGGCGAGCAGTACTTC. Translated, it gives CASSEGLAGGEQYF. The chain is built from TRBV13 and TRBJ2-7; 15 bases fit TRBD2. The CDR3 sequence is 14 residues long. V was pared by 5 bases and J by 6 bases, with 2 bases of the junction left unmatched. Germline CDR1 PRHDT, CDR2 FYEKMQ (reference sequence).

The chain links TRBV7-9 to TRBJ2-1, with D perhaps being TRBD1 or TRBD2 (6 bases each). This CDR3 is built from 16 residues. Per germline, CDR1 SEHNR and CDR2 FQNEAQ (reference sequence). Trimming shortened V by 5 bases and J by 6 bases, and 20 bases separated the two germline ends. The CDR3 protein is CASSPIQGRGLNEQFF. CDR3 DNA: TGTGCCAGCAGCCCGATACAGGGAAGGGGACTCAATGAGCAGTTCTTC.

The chain recombines TRBV6-6 with TRBJ2-7; 7 nucleotides agree with TRBD1. Germline-derived CDR1 and CDR2 are MNHNY and SVGAGI (reference sequence). The V gene end was trimmed by 7 bases and the J gene end by 8 bases; junction bases not matched to a gene: 8. The CDR3 is 12 amino acids. CDR3 residues: CASINTGEKQYF. The CDR3 DNA is TGTGCCAGCATCAATACAGGGGAGAAGCAGTACTTC.